This passage covers 24 T cell receptor beta chains from one sample sequenced in a study of T-cell reconstitution after alpha-beta-depleted transplantation in children. As it was prepared, the TCRbeta library received unique molecular identifiers. TCRdb re-analysed the PCR reads in MiXCR, keeping a single row per CDR3 protein. The table has about 200,000 distinct CDR3 sequences, approximately 6.3% seen once; the top ten hold more than 5.5%. The starting material was PBMCs, obtained before TCRalphabeta/CD19-depleted stem cell transplant. Receptors originate from a boy aged 2 to 10 with acute lymphoblastic leukemia, due to receive a stem cell transplant.

Of note for this clonotype: At one end, the junction sequence differs from germline, possibly due to a read error. This chain links TRBV7-2 with TRBJ2-4, with a possible D match to TRBD2 (5 bases). The CDR3 consists of 13 residues. Germline lookup yields CDR1 SGHTA and CDR2 FQGNSA. This CDR3 is CGSSGLAKNIQYF. The DNA of the CDR3 is TGTGGCAGCAGCGGCCTAGCCAAAAACATTCAGTACTTC.

CDR3 amino acids: CASSLGQVEDEQFF. The DNA of the CDR3 is TGCGCCAGCAGCTTAGGACAGGTTGAGGATGAGCAGTTCTTC. The rearrangement uses TRBV5-1 and TRBJ2-1; 7 positions match TRBD1. The germline V gene encodes CDR1 SGHRS and CDR2 YFSETQ. The length of the CDR3 is 14 residues. J lost 8 bases, V lost 2 bases, and 7 bases had no gene match. Full variable domain (remainder filled in from reference TRBV5-1 and TRBJ2-1): KAGVTQTPRYLIKTRGQQVTLSCSPISGHRSVSWYQQTPGQGLQFLFEYFSETQRNKGNFPGRFSGRQFSNSRSEMNVSTLELGDSALYLCASSLGQVEDEQFFGPGTRLTVL.

This clonotype has only a few counts. The chain uses TRBV20-1 and TRBJ2-5, with D tentatively TRBD1 (5 bases). The V end was cut by 3 bases, the J end by 2 bases, with 25 bases between. The CDR3 is 18 residues long. Germline V CDR1 and CDR2: DFQATT, SNEGSKA (reference sequence). CDR3 nucleotides: TGCAGTGCTAGGACCCCCCCGACAGAACAATTATTACAAGAGACCCAGTACTTC. Protein sequence: CSARTPPTEQLLQETQYF.

The rearrangement links TRBV28 to TRBJ1-1, with a possible D match to TRBD1 (5 bases). Germline lookup yields CDR1 MDHEN and CDR2 SYDVKM. V was clipped by 6 bases and J by 1 base, with 6 bases between them. The CDR3 is made up of 12 amino acids. CDR3 sequence reads: CASRGPNTEAFF. CDR3 nucleotide sequence: TGTGCCAGCAGGGGGCCGAACACTGAAGCTTTCTTT.

This clonotype occurred many times. The CDR3 coding sequence is TGTGCCAGCAGCTTGCCCGGGACTAGGACCAATACGCAGTATTTT. Amino acids: CASSLPGTRTNTQYF. The V and J genes are TRBV7-8 and TRBJ2-3, with 8 nucleotides matching TRBD2. Trimming took 3 bases from V and 7 from J; bases not matched to a gene: 9. The CDR3 has 15 amino acids. Germline CDR1 SGHVS, CDR2 FQNEAQ.

In its sample, this clonotype was seen many times. The rearrangement joins TRBV6-5 to TRBJ2-5, with unresolved D. The CDR3 is made up of 13 amino acids. V lost 3 bases and J lost 2, with 7 bases in between. Germline V gene data show CDR1 as MNHEY and CDR2 as SVGAGI. The CDR3 DNA sequence: TGTGCCAGCAGTTATAGGCGACAAGAGACCCAGTACTTC. This encodes CASSYRRQETQYF.

This clonotype was seen many times. V usage is TRBV6-2 or TRBV6-3 and J usage is TRBJ2-7; D may be TRBD1 or TRBD2 (5 bases each). Germline V gives CDR1 MNHEY, CDR2 SVGEGT. Trimming removed 9 bases from V and 2 bases from J, with 11 bases in between. The CDR3 is 12 residues long. The CDR3 DNA reads as TGTGCCAGTCGGGACGTTACCTACGAGCAGTACTTC. Its protein is CASRDVTYEQYF.

This rearrangement joins TRBV6-1 to TRBJ2-7; D gene uncertain. This CDR3 has 11 amino acids. The V and J ends lost 4 bases and 5 bases respectively, with 6 bases between them. Looked up from germline, CDR1 is MNHNS and CDR2 is SASEGT. In DNA, the CDR3 is TGTGCCAGCAGTGCATATGACGAGCAGTACTTC. Its protein is CASSAYDEQYF.

This clonotype was observed a few times. The chain joins TRBV10-3 to TRBJ2-4, with no clear D. CDR1 and CDR2 from the germline V gene are ENHRY and SYGVKD. The CDR3 contains 13 residues. V dropped 0 bases and J dropped 8 bases, with 8 bases sitting between them. The CDR3 loop is CAISESTGDIQYF. CDR3 in DNA: TGTGCCATCAGTGAGTCGACGGGTGACATTCAGTACTTC.

The table lists this clonotype with a few counts. V usage is TRBV2 and J usage is TRBJ2-7, with 8 bases lining up with TRBD1. J was trimmed by 6 bases and V by 7 bases; bases with no gene match: 14. From germline, CDR1 is SNHLY and CDR2 FYNNEI. CDR3 length: 15 amino acids. The CDR3 loop is CASTERTGMDAEQYF. As DNA, the CDR3 is TGTGCCAGCACCGAACGGACAGGGATGGACGCCGAGCAGTACTTC.

This clonotype appeared many times. The J gene is TRBJ1-5, the V gene TRBV28; TRBD1 is a possible D gene (5 bases). Trimming cost V 6 bases and J 3 bases, with 12 bases left between them. CDR3 size: 14 residues. From germline, CDR1 is MDHEN and CDR2 SYDVKM. The CDR3 sequence: CASRRTPPNQPQHF. Written as DNA, the CDR3 is TGTGCCAGCAGGCGGACACCACCCAATCAGCCCCAGCATTTT.

On this clonotype: As the CDR3 is not closed by the conserved phenylalanine or tryptophan, this likely results from a read error. The V call is TRBV14, the J call TRBJ2-7; D perhaps matches TRBD2 (5 bases). The V end lost 4 bases, the J end lost 2 bases, and 15 bases lay between the germline ends. The CDR3 spans 15 residues. CDR1 and CDR2 (germline): SGHDN, FVKESK. CDR3 sequence reads: CASSPLTSGAYEQYC. The CDR3 DNA is TGTGCCAGCAGCCCACTCACCTCCGGGGCCTACGAGCAGTACTGC.

In its sample, this clonotype was seen many times. This chain uses TRBV6-5 with TRBJ2-3, with 7 nucleotides matching TRBD2. CDR3 size: 14 residues. Germline V gene data show CDR1 as MNHEY and CDR2 as SVGAGI. V shed 2 bases, J shed 1 base, and the junction held 0 bases outside the gene matches. The CDR3 is CASSYLAGTDTQYF. The CDR3 DNA reads TGTGCCAGCAGTTACCTAGCGGGCACAGATACGCAGTATTTT.

Only a few counts were recorded for this clonotype. V usage is TRBV5-4 and J usage is TRBJ1-4, with D possibly TRBD1 on 6 matching bases. Between the trimmed V and J ends, which lost 3 bases and 8 bases, there was a span of 14 bases. The germline V gene has CDR1 SGHNT and CDR2 YYREEE (reference sequence). CDR3 length equals 14 residues. As DNA, the CDR3 is TGTGCCAGCAGCTGGGGGGGCGTGGGCGAAAAACTGTTTTTT. Protein sequence: CASSWGGVGEKLFF. Based on the CDR3 plus reference TRBV5-4 and TRBJ1-4, the full variable domain is ETGVTQSPTHLIKTRGQQVTLRCSSQSGHNTVSWYQQALGQGPQFIFQYYREEENGRGNFPPRFSGLQFPNYSSELNVNALELDDSALYLCASSWGGVGEKLFFGSGTQLSVL.

This clonotype was observed a handful of times. The chain carries TRBV7-2 and TRBJ2-3; D may be TRBD1 (5 bases). The CDR3 runs 16 residues. V shed 5 bases and J shed 1 base, with 16 bases lying between them. CDR1 is SGHTA and CDR2 is FQGNSA in the germline V gene. This CDR3 is CASSKTASRGTDTQYF. CDR3 nucleotides: TGTGCCAGCAGCAAGACAGCCTCAAGGGGCACAGATACGCAGTATTTT.

The chain links TRBV5-1 to TRBJ2-3; no clear D. Germline V gene data show CDR1 as SGHRS and CDR2 as YFSETQ. V lost 3 bases and J 2 bases, leaving 10 bases between the germline ends. The CDR3 is 14 residues long. The CDR3 coding sequence is TGCGCCAGCAGCTCTGGACCTCTCACAGATACGCAGTATTTT. As protein: CASSSGPLTDTQYF.

Many counts were recorded for this clonotype. The chain's CDR3 is CSVAFDVGGTETQYF. DNA for the CDR3: TGCAGCGTGGCTTTCGACGTAGGGGGCACAGAGACCCAGTACTTC. The chain recombines TRBV29-1 with TRBJ2-5, with 7 positions matching TRBD1. The CDR3 runs 15 residues. The junction had 14 bases not matched to a gene; V was cut back by 6 bases and J by 4 bases. Germline CDR1 reads SQVTM; CDR2 reads ANQGSEA.

The chain has TRBV7-9 and TRBJ2-7; D might be TRBD2 (5 bases). Trimming took off 2 bases at V and 5 bases at J, with 10 bases between the two ends. This CDR3 is 13 amino acids long. Germline CDR1 SEHNR, CDR2 FQNEAQ (reference sequence). As DNA, the CDR3 is TGTGCCAGCAGCTTAAGGACCGGGGACGAGCAGTACTTC. This codes for CASSLRTGDEQYF.

This clonotype was found many times. The chain couples TRBV7-8 to TRBJ2-1, with 9 bases that match TRBD2. The CDR3 covers 14 residues. The ends lost 8 bases at V and 6 bases at J; junction bases unmatched: 8. Germline loops: CDR1 SGHVS, CDR2 FQNEAQ. In nucleotides, the CDR3 is TGTGCCAGCGGTTTAGCGGGAGCATCCAATGAGCAGTTCTTC. This encodes CASGLAGASNEQFF.

This clonotype was seen only a few times. The chain couples TRBV11-2 to TRBJ2-1, with 7 bases matching TRBD2. Germline V CDR1 and CDR2: SGHAT, FQNNGV. After removal of 5 bases from V and 6 bases from J, the junction contained 10 bases not matched to a gene. The CDR3 is made up of 15 amino acids. The CDR3 nucleotides read TGTGCCAGCAGCCCACCGGGACTAACACGCAATGAGCAGTTCTTC. It codes for CASSPPGLTRNEQFF.

This clonotype was seen repeatedly, ten times or more. The rearrangement joins TRBV6-5 to TRBJ1-2; D perhaps matches TRBD1 (6 bases). Trimming pared 0 bases from V and 4 bases from J, leaving 15 bases between. The CDR3 runs 16 residues. Germline V lookup: CDR1 MNHEY, CDR2 SVGAGI. For the CDR3, the DNA is TGTGCCAGCAGTTACTCGACCGGGGGGCCGAGCTATGGCTACACCTTC. Protein: CASSYSTGGPSYGYTF.

This clonotype was recorded many times. The chain has TRBV29-1 and TRBJ2-7; 7 positions agree with TRBD1. The V gene's germline CDR1 is SQVTM and CDR2 ANQGSEA. V was clipped by 4 bases and J by 0 bases; unmatched bases: 3. There are 13 residues in the CDR3. CDR3 in DNA: TGCAGCGTTGTCGGGACAGACTCCTACGAGCAGTACTTC. It translates to CSVVGTDSYEQYF.

This clonotype was counted at least ten times. This chain uses TRBV28 with TRBJ1-5; D is ambiguous. This CDR3 has 13 residues. Germline V gene sequence: CDR1 MDHEN, CDR2 SYDVKM. V was cut by 6 bases and J by 6 bases, with 12 bases left in between. Written as DNA, the CDR3 is TGTGCCAGCAGATTTGACGGAGGTCAGCCCCAGCATTTT. Amino acids: CASRFDGGQPQHF.

This clonotype was counted many times. The V and J genes are TRBV29-1 and TRBJ2-1, with D possibly being TRBD1 (5 bases). Per germline, CDR1 SQVTM and CDR2 ANQGSEA. The V gene lost 3 bases and the J gene lost 4 bases, with 19 bases spanning the gap. The CDR3 has 16 amino acids. This CDR3 is CSVEGGPDTRYNEQFF. As DNA, the CDR3 is TGCAGCGTTGAGGGCGGACCGGACACCAGATACAATGAGCAGTTCTTC.